The 30 T cell receptor beta chains listed next were all sequenced from one sample in a study of T cell responses to AZD1222 COVID-19 vaccine. The repertoire was sequenced with immunoSEQ multiplex PCR; TCRdb's copy has only in-frame clones and lacks some. Of 95,000 to 100,000 clones listed, roughly 90% are singletons. The source was peripheral blood, collected 28 days after the second AZD1222 dose. The receptor set was obtained from an adult who received the AZD1222 COVID-19 vaccine.

This chain links TRBV2 with TRBJ1-5, with D unresolved. Trimming pared 8 bases from V and 7 bases from J, leaving 15 bases between. There are 13 residues in the CDR3. Germline CDR1 and CDR2: SNHLY and FYNNEI. The CDR3 here is CASSKKGEQPQHF. The CDR3 DNA reads as TGTGCCAGCTCTAAGAAGGGCGAGCAGCCCCAGCATTTT.

The chain employs TRBV3-1 (or the pseudogene TRBV3-2) and TRBJ2-2, with D perhaps TRBD2 (5 bases). This CDR3 has 15 residues. The ends were cut back, 1 base at V and 7 bases at J, with 13 bases in the middle. Germline CDR1 LGHDT, CDR2 YNNKEL (reference sequence). Here the CDR3 reads CASSQGISAIGELFF. The DNA for the CDR3 is TGTGCCAGCAGCCAAGGGATTAGCGCGATCGGGGAGCTGTTTTTT.

The genes are TRBV18 and TRBJ1-1; weak D call: TRBD1 (6 bases). The CDR3 consists of 13 residues. The germline V gene has CDR1 KGHSH and CDR2 LQKENI. Between the trimmed V and J ends, which lost 11 bases and 1 base, there was a span of 14 bases. The CDR3 protein is CASTGTTNTEAFF. CDR3 DNA sequence: TGTGCCTCCACCGGGACAACGAACACTGAAGCTTTCTTT.

This rearrangement joins TRBV2 to TRBJ2-2; D uncertain. CDR3 length: 12 residues. Between the trimmed V and J ends, which lost 2 bases and 9 bases, there was a span of 7 bases. CDR1 is SNHLY, CDR2 FYNNEI, per germline. The CDR3 protein is CASSETPRELFF. For the CDR3, the DNA is TGTGCCAGCAGTGAAACCCCCAGGGAGCTGTTTTTT.

The V call is TRBV7-2, the J call TRBJ2-1; 7 nucleotides align to TRBD2. Germline V gene data show CDR1 as SGHTA and CDR2 as FQGNSA. This CDR3 comprises 15 residues. J lost 9 bases, V lost 5 bases, and 13 bases had no gene match. CDR3 residues: CASSASSGVTGEQFF. DNA of the CDR3: TGTGCCAGCAGCGCATCTAGCGGAGTTACCGGTGAGCAGTTCTTC.

A few counts support this clone. The rearrangement links TRBV19 to TRBJ1-6, with a tentative D call TRBD1 (5 bases). The V gene's germline CDR1 is LNHDA and CDR2 SQIVND (reference sequence). V lost 3 bases and J 9 bases, leaving 12 bases between the germline ends. The CDR3 totals 14 residues. DNA of the CDR3: TGTGCCAGTAGTATTGGGCAGGGTGCTTCACCCCTCCACTTT. Translated: CASSIGQGASPLHF.

This chain joins TRBV6-5 and TRBJ2-7, with D unclear. CDR1 is MNHEY and CDR2 is SVGAGI in the germline V gene. The CDR3 covers 14 residues. V gave up 2 bases and J gave up 4 bases, with 12 bases separating them. CDR3 in amino acids: CASSYQLGSYEQYF. The CDR3 DNA sequence: TGTGCCAGCAGTTACCAACTCGGTAGTTACGAGCAGTACTTC.

V is TRBV3-1 (or the pseudogene TRBV3-2) and J is TRBJ2-1, with D perhaps matching TRBD2 (7 bases). This CDR3 region has 16 residues. From germline, CDR1 is LGHDT and CDR2 YNNKEL (reference sequence). Trimming shortened V by 4 bases and J by 2 bases, and 15 bases separated the two germline ends. The CDR3 DNA is TGTGCCAGCAGCCCCTGGACGGGGGGCGCCTACAATGAGCAGTTCTTC. This translates into CASSPWTGGAYNEQFF.

The chain recombines TRBV7-9 with TRBJ1-1; 7 nucleotides agree with TRBD1. Germline V lookup: CDR1 SEHNR, CDR2 FQNEAQ (reference sequence). This CDR3 comprises 16 residues. Trimming removed 4 bases from V and 1 base from J; junction bases left unmatched: 9. DNA of the CDR3: TGTGCCAGCAGCTCTATTACAGGGGCCCCGAACACTGAAGCTTTCTTT. Protein: CASSSITGAPNTEAFF. The whole variable domain, remainder taken from reference TRBV7-9 and TRBJ1-1, is DTGVSQNPRHKITKRGQNVTFRCDPISEHNRLYWYRQTLGQGPEFLTYFQNEAQLEKSRLLSDRFSAERPKGSFSTLEIQRTEQGDSAMYLCASSSITGAPNTEAFFGQGTRLTVV.

The V gene is TRBV7-2, the J gene TRBJ2-7; possibly TRBD1 or TRBD2 for D (5 bases each). Germline values: CDR1 SGHTA, CDR2 FQGNSA. V lost 2 bases, J lost 6 bases, and 11 bases lay in between. The CDR3 extends over 13 amino acids. Here the CDR3 DNA reads TGTGCCAGCAGCTTACCAAGGGACCCCGAGCAGTACTTC. Encoded protein: CASSLPRDPEQYF.

This clone appeared a single time. The chain uses TRBV5-1 and TRBJ2-3; 7 bases line up with TRBD1. Unmatched junction bases numbered 3, after V lost 2 bases and J lost 3 bases. The CDR3 totals 14 residues. Germline V gives CDR1 SGHRS, CDR2 YFSETQ. CDR3 coding DNA: TGCGCCAGCAGCTTTAACAGGGGTACAGATACGCAGTATTTT. This translates into CASSFNRGTDTQYF.

V and J are TRBV4-2 and TRBJ2-1; 13 bases align to TRBD2. The CDR3 has 17 residues. Germline-derived CDR1 and CDR2 are LGHNA and YNFKEQ. V lost 5 bases, J lost 3 bases, and 7 bases stayed unmatched. The chain's CDR3 is CASSARTSGSGYNEQFF. The DNA of the CDR3 is TGTGCCAGCAGCGCCCGGACTAGCGGGAGTGGCTACAATGAGCAGTTCTTC.

The chain is built from TRBV5-4 and TRBJ1-5, with D possibly TRBD1 on 5 matching bases. CDR3 length: 16 amino acids. CDR1 is SGHNT, CDR2 YYREEE, per germline (reference sequence). V lost 0 bases and J lost 1, with 11 bases in between. The CDR3 region is CASSLDGGESNQPQHF. The CDR3, as DNA: TGTGCCAGCAGCTTGGATGGGGGGGAGAGCAATCAGCCCCAGCATTTT.

The V call is TRBV12-3 or TRBV12-4, the J call TRBJ1-2, with a tentative D call TRBD1 (5 bases). This CDR3 contains 13 residues. V shed 6 bases and J shed 3 bases, with 11 bases lying between them. CDR3 sequence reads: CASSLDSYYGYTF. As DNA, the CDR3 is TGTGCCAGCAGCCTCGACAGTTACTATGGCTACACCTTC.

This chain joins TRBV19 and TRBJ1-3; weak D call: TRBD1 (6 bases). Germline CDR1 LNHDA, CDR2 SQIVND (reference sequence). The CDR3 is 14 residues long. V lost 8 bases, J lost 2 bases, and 13 bases lay in between. In DNA form, the CDR3 reads TGTGCCAGTTCCCAGGGGTCGGCTGGAAACACCATATATTTT. It encodes CASSQGSAGNTIYF.

This clone was recorded once. DNA of the CDR3: TGTGCCAGCAGCTTCGCTGGGGGATCCTACGAGCAGTACTTC. Translated, it gives CASSFAGGSYEQYF. The chain recombines TRBV7-9 with TRBJ2-7; D may correspond to TRBD1 or TRBD2 (5 bases each). V was cut by 3 bases and J by 1 base, with 10 bases left in between. This CDR3 has 14 amino acids. Germline-derived CDR1 and CDR2 are SEHNR and FQNEAQ (reference sequence).

This clone was seen only once. V usage is TRBV18 and J usage is TRBJ2-7; 11 bases align to TRBD1. Germline CDR1 KGHSH, CDR2 LQKENI. The V gene end was trimmed by 6 bases and the J gene end by 0 bases; junction bases not matched to a gene: 1. The CDR3 sequence is 14 residues long. This CDR3 reads CASSGTGGSYEQYF. CDR3 in DNA: TGTGCCAGCTCCGGGACAGGGGGCTCCTACGAGCAGTACTTC. Together with reference TRBV18 and TRBJ2-7, the CDR3 gives the full variable domain: NAGVMQNPRHLVRRRGQEARLRCSPMKGHSHVYWYRQLPEEGLKFMVYLQKENIIDESGMPKERFSAEFPKEGPSILRIQQVVRGDSAAYFCASSGTGGSYEQYFGPGTRLTVT.

This clone has only a few counts. The V call is TRBV20-1, the J call TRBJ2-7; D is unclear. V gave up 5 bases and J gave up 3 bases, with 8 bases separating them. The CDR3 is made up of 11 amino acids. The germline V gene encodes CDR1 DFQATT and CDR2 SNEGSKA (reference sequence). Here the CDR3 reads CSAELGYEQYF. In DNA form, the CDR3 reads TGCAGTGCTGAACTTGGCTACGAGCAGTACTTC.

The chain recombines TRBV6-5 with TRBJ2-7, with D possibly matching TRBD1 (6 bases). CDR3 size: 15 residues. Germline V gene sequence: CDR1 MNHEY, CDR2 SVGAGI. V was cut by 6 bases and J by 1 base, with 16 bases left in between. The CDR3 DNA reads TGTGCCAGCAGCTCCTGGACAGCGCATTCCTACGAGCAGTACTTC. This gives the protein CASSSWTAHSYEQYF.

This clone occurred once. J is TRBJ1-2 and V is TRBV28; no definite D call. Germline CDR1 MDHEN, CDR2 SYDVKM. The V gene lost 6 bases and the J gene lost 8 bases, with 19 bases spanning the gap. The CDR3 covers 14 residues. The CDR3 nucleotides are TGTGCCAGCAGCGACCCTTTGAGACCGGAGGGCTACACCTTC. It is translated as CASSDPLRPEGYTF.

The sample holds a few counts of this clone. The rearrangement joins TRBV11-2 to TRBJ1-5; no definite D call. This CDR3 comprises 15 residues. Trimming removed 1 base from V and 5 bases from J, with 12 bases in between. Looked up from germline, CDR1 is SGHAT and CDR2 is FQNNGV. The CDR3 reads CASSLVAGFYQPQHF. Here the CDR3 DNA reads TGTGCCAGCAGCTTAGTAGCCGGTTTTTATCAGCCCCAGCATTTT.

V usage is TRBV3-1 (or the pseudogene TRBV3-2) and J usage is TRBJ1-6; D possibly corresponds to TRBD1 (5 bases). CDR3 size: 13 residues. V shed 8 bases and J shed 5 bases, with 10 bases lying between them. Germline loops: CDR1 LGHDT, CDR2 YNNKEL (reference sequence). The CDR3 DNA sequence: TGTGCCAGCGGCAGGGCCGATAATTCACCCCTCCACTTT. It is translated as CASGRADNSPLHF.

The sample holds one count of this clone. V usage is TRBV19 and J usage is TRBJ1-4; TRBD1 is a possible D gene (5 bases). CDR1 LNHDA and CDR2 SQIVND come from the germline V gene (reference sequence). With 11 bases removed from V and 7 bases from J, the gap between germline ends came to 8 bases. The CDR3 length is 10 residues. CDR3 region: CASGGEKLFF. The CDR3 DNA reads as TGTGCCTCGGGGGGTGAAAAACTGTTTTTT.

This clone was seen a single time. The chain is built from TRBV9 and TRBJ2-2, with unresolved D. This CDR3 has 16 residues. Germline-derived CDR1 and CDR2 are SGDLS and YYNGEE. The ends were cut back, 0 bases at V and 4 bases at J, with 13 bases in the middle. Written as DNA, the CDR3 is TGTGCCAGCAGCGTAGGTGCAGGTCTCGTCACCGGGGAGCTGTTTTTT. Amino acid sequence: CASSVGAGLVTGELFF.

This clone has only one observation. The gene calls are TRBV11-2 and TRBJ2-7, with TRBD2 matching over 8 bases. V dropped 0 bases and J dropped 2; count of bases not matched to a gene: 9. The CDR3 sequence is 17 residues long. Germline V gene lookup returns CDR1 SGHAT and CDR2 FQNNGV. The CDR3 DNA follows: TGTGCCAGCAGCTTAGATCAGTGGCCAGCGGGGGCCTACGAGCAGTACTTC. Its translation: CASSLDQWPAGAYEQYF.

This chain links TRBV10-3 with TRBJ2-1; TRBD2 is a possible D gene (6 bases). Germline values: CDR1 ENHRY, CDR2 SYGVKD. V lost 9 bases and J 1 base, leaving 13 bases between the germline ends. There are 14 residues in the CDR3. As DNA, the CDR3 is TGTGCCATGGGGACTTCCTTATCCTACAATGAGCAGTTCTTC. Its protein product is CAMGTSLSYNEQFF.

CDR3 coding DNA: TGTGCCAGCAGCCAAGATCGGGGAGCTGAAGCTTTCTTT. This encodes CASSQDRGAEAFF. The V gene is TRBV3-1 (or the pseudogene TRBV3-2), the J gene TRBJ1-1; the D is unclear. Germline V gene sequence: CDR1 LGHDT, CDR2 YNNKEL (reference sequence). Trimming removed 0 bases from V and 6 bases from J, with 8 bases in between. This CDR3 has 13 residues.

This clone was counted a few times. DNA of the CDR3: TGTGCCAGCAGCCCTCCCGGGACTAGCGTCTCCGAGCAGTACTTC. It yields the protein CASSPPGTSVSEQYF. The V call is TRBV14, the J call TRBJ2-7; TRBD2 aligns across 10 bases. Germline V CDR1 and CDR2: SGHDN, FVKESK. The junction had 9 bases not matched to a gene; V was cut back by 4 bases and J by 6 bases. The CDR3 sequence is 15 residues long.

This clone was seen a few times. The V gene is TRBV6-5, the J gene TRBJ2-2, with D uncertain. Between the trimmed V and J ends, which lost 7 bases and 5 bases, there was a span of 5 bases. The CDR3 is 11 amino acids. Germline assignment: CDR1 MNHEY and CDR2 SVGAGI. CDR3 nucleotide sequence: TGTGCCAGCACCCAAACCGGGGAGCTGTTTTTT. This translates into CASTQTGELFF.

The V and J genes are TRBV5-1 and TRBJ2-1, with D unresolved. The CDR3 is 13 amino acids. Germline assignment: CDR1 SGHRS and CDR2 YFSETQ. Trimming pared 6 bases from V and 7 bases from J, leaving 14 bases between. CDR3 sequence reads: CASKTGSGNEQFF. The CDR3 DNA reads as TGCGCCAGCAAAACGGGCTCTGGGAATGAGCAGTTCTTC.